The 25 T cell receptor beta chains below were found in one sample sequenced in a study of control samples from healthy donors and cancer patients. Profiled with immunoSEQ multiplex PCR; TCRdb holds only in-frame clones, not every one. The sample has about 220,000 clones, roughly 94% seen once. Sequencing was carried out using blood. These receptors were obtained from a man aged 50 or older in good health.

The CDR3 protein is CSVVRGVGYGYTF. CDR3 coding DNA: TGCAGCGTTGTGAGGGGTGTGGGCTATGGCTACACCTTC. The chain links TRBV29-1 to TRBJ1-2, with D maybe TRBD1 (5 bases). The CDR3 loop spans 13 amino acids. CDR1 SQVTM and CDR2 ANQGSEA come from the germline V gene. Trimming cost V 4 bases and J 4 bases, with 13 bases left between them.

CDR3 nucleotide sequence: TGTGCCAGCAGCTCGGCGGGGGATCAGCCCCAGCATTTT. Amino acid sequence: CASSSAGDQPQHF. J is TRBJ1-5 and V is TRBV7-2; a possible D gene is TRBD1 (5 bases). This CDR3 comprises 13 residues. Germline values: CDR1 SGHTA, CDR2 FQGNSA. The ends were cut back, 4 bases at V and 5 bases at J, with 9 bases in the middle.

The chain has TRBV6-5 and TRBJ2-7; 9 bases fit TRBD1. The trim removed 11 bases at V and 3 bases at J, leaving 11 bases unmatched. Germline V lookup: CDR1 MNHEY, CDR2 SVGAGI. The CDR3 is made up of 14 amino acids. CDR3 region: CAASSDRGGYEQYV. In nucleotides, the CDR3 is TGTGCCGCTTCCTCGGACAGGGGAGGCTACGAGCAGTACGTC.

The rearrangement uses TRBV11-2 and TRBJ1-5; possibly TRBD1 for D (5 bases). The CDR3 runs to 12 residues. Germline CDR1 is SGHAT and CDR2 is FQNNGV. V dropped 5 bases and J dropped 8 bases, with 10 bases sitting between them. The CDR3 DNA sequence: TGTGCCAGCAGCCTACAGGAAGAGCCCCAGCATTTT. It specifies CASSLQEEPQHF.

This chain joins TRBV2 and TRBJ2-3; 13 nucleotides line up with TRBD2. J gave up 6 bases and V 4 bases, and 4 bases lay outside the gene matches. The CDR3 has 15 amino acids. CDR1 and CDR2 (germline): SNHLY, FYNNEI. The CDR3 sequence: CASSGTSGGMDTQYF. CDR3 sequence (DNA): TGTGCCAGCAGTGGGACTAGCGGGGGTATGGATACGCAGTATTTT.

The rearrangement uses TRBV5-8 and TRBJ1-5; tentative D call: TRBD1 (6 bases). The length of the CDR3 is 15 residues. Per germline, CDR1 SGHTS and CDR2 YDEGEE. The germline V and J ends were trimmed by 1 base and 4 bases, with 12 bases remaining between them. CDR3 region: CASSLMGARNQPQHF. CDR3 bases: TGTGCCAGCAGCTTGATGGGGGCGCGAAATCAGCCCCAGCATTTT.

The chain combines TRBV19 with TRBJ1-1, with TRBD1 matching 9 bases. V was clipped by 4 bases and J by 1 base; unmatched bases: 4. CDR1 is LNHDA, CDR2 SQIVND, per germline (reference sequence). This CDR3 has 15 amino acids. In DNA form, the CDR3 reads TGTGCCAGTAGTACCCCGGACAGGGGGAACACTGAAGCTTTCTTT. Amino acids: CASSTPDRGNTEAFF.

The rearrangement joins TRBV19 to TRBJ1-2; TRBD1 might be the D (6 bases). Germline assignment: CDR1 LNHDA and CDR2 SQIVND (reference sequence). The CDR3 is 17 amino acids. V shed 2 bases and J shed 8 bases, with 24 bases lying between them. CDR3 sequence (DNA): TGTGCCAGTAGTATAAATTTGGCTGGGGGCAGGGTCGGCGGCTACACCTTC. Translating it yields CASSINLAGGRVGGYTF.

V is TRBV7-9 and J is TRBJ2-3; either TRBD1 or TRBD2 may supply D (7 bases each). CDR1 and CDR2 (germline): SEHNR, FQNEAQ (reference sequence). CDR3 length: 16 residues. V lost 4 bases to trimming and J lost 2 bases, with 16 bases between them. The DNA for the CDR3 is TGTGCCAGCAGCTCCCGACAGGGAGGGATCACAGATACGCAGTATTTT. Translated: CASSSRQGGITDTQYF.

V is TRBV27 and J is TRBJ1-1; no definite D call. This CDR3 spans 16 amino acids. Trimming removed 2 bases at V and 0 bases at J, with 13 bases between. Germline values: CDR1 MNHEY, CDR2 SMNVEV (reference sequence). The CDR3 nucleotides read TGTGCCAGCAGTTTAATAATGATAACGATGAACACTGAAGCTTTCTTT. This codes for CASSLIMITMNTEAFF.

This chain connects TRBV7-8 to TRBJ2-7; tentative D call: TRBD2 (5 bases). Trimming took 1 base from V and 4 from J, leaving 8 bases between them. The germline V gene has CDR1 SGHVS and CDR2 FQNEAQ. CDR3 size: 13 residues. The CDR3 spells CASSLGGVYEQYF. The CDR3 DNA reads TGTGCCAGCAGCTTAGGGGGAGTATACGAGCAGTACTTC.

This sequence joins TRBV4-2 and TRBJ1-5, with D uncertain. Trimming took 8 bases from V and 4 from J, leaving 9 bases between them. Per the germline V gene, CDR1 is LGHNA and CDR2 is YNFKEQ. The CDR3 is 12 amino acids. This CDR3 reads CASSSGNQPQHF. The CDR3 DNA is TGTGCCAGCTCCTCGGGGAATCAGCCCCAGCATTTT.

The CDR3 DNA is TGTGCCAGCTCACCACAAGCACAGGGGGCAGGAAACACCATATATTTT. Amino acid sequence: CASSPQAQGAGNTIYF. This rearrangement joins TRBV18 to TRBJ1-3; 9 bases line up with TRBD1. The V segment lost 1 base and the J segment 4 bases; nucleotides outside the gene matches: 5. Germline V gene data show CDR1 as KGHSH and CDR2 as LQKENI. CDR3 length equals 16 residues.

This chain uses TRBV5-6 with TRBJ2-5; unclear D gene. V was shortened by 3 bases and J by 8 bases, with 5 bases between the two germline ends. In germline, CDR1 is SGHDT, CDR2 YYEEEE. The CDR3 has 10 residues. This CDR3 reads CASSCLTQYF. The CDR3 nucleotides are TGTGCCAGCAGCTGCCTTACCCAGTACTTC. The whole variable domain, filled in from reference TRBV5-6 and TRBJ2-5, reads DAGVTQSPTHLIKTRGQQVTLRCSPKSGHDTVSWYQQALGQGPQFIFQYYEEEERQRGNFPDRFSGHQFPNYSSELNVNALLLGDSALYLCASSCLTQYFGPGTRLLVL.

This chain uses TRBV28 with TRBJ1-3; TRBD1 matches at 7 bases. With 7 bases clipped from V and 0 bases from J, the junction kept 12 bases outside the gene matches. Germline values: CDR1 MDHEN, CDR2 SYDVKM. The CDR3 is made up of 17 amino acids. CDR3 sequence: CASKIGGPPSSGNTIYF. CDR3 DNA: TGTGCCAGCAAAATAGGGGGCCCCCCGAGCTCTGGAAACACCATATATTTT.

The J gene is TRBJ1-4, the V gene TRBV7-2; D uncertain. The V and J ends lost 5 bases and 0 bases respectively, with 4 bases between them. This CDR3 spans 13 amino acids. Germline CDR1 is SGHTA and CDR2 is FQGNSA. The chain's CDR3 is CASSRATNEKLFF. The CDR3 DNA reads TGTGCCAGCAGCCGGGCAACTAATGAAAAACTGTTTTTT.

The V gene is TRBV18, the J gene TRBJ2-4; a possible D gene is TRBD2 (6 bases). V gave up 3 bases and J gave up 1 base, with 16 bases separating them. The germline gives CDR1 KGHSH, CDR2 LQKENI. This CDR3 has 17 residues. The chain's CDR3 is CASSPTQGGAAKNIQYF. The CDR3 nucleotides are TGTGCCAGCTCACCGACTCAGGGAGGAGCGGCCAAAAACATTCAGTACTTC.

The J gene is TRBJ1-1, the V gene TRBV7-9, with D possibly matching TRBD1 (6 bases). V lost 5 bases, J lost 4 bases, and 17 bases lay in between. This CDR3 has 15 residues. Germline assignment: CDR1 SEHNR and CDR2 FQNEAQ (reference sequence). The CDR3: CASSPLGAGSTEAFF. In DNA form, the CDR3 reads TGTGCCAGCAGCCCTCTGGGGGCCGGGAGCACTGAAGCTTTCTTT.

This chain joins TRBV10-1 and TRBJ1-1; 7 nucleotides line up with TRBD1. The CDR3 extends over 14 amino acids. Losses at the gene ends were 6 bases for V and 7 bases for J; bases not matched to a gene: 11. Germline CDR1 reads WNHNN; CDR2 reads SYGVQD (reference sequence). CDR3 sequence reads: CASSITQGESEAFF. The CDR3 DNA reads TGCGCCAGCAGCATCACTCAGGGGGAGAGTGAAGCTTTCTTT.

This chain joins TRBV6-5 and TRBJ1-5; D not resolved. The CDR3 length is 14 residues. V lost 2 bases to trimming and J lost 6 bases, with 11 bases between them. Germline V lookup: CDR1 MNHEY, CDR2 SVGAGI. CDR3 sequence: CASSYGSGFQPQHF. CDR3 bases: TGTGCCAGCAGTTACGGGAGCGGTTTTCAGCCCCAGCATTTT.

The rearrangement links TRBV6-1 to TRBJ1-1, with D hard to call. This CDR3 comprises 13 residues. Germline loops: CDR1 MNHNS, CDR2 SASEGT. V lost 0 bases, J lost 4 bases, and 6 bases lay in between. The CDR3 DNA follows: TGTGCCAGCAGTGAAGCAAGGAGCACTGAAGCTTTCTTT. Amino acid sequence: CASSEARSTEAFF.

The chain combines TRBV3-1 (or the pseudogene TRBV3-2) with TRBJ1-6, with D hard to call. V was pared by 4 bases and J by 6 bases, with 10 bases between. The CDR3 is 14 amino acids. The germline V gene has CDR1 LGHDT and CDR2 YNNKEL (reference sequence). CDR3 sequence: CASSRRDFNSPLHF. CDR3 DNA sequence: TGTGCCAGCAGCCGCCGGGATTTTAATTCACCCCTCCACTTT.

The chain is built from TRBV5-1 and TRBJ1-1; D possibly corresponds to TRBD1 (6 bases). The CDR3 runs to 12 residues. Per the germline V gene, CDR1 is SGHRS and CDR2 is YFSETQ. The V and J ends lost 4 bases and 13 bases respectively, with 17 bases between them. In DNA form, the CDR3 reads TGCGCCAGCAGCCCGCGAGCAGGGGTAAGTTTCTTT. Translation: CASSPRAGVSFF.

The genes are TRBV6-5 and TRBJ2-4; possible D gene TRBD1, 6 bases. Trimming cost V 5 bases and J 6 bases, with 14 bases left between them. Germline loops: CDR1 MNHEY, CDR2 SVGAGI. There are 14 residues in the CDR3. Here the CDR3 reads CASSTDTGINIQYF. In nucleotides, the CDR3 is TGTGCCAGCAGTACAGACACAGGGATAAACATTCAGTACTTC.

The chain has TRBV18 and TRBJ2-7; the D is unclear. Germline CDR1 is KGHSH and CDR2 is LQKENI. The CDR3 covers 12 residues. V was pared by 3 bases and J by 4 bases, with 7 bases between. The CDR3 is CASSPGVYEQYF. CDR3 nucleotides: TGTGCCAGCTCACCGGGCGTTTACGAGCAGTACTTC.